The clone carrying this T cell receptor beta chain was detected only a few times. The data originate from a study of T cell repertoires in cytomegalovirus infection. One entry per CDR3 protein, called by TCRdb with MiXCR from the reads. The profile shows under 250,000 distinct CDR3 sequences, approximately 13% of them singletons. The CDR3 loop spans 18 amino acids. Trimming at V came to 7 bases and at J to 0 bases, leaving 9 bases not matched to a gene. Germline CDR1 is SGHAT and CDR2 is FQDESV (reference sequence). This TCR derives from a human donor in good health (CMV status not recorded). Some clones in this sample may be carry-over from other donors' samples. The material sequenced was PBMCs. The rearrangement uses TRBV11-1 and TRBJ2-3, with TRBD2 identical over 14 bases. This chain's CDR3 is CASIPGLAGERSTDTQYF. The CDR3 nucleotides are TGTGCCAGCATCCCGGGACTAGCGGGGGAGAGGAGCACAGATACGCAGTATTTT.